Presented here are 22 T cell receptor beta chains from one specimen sequenced in a study of blood T cell repertoires in COVID-19. Sequencing used immunoSEQ multiplex PCR; TCRdb keeps in-frame clones, though not all of them. The sample lists about 280,000 clones; 88% were seen once. Sequenced sample: peripheral blood. All receptors derive from a woman in her twenties or thirties with COVID-19, enrolled during active disease.

The sample holds one count of this clone. This chain uses TRBV7-8 with TRBJ1-4; TRBD1 might be the D (5 bases). CDR3 length: 15 amino acids. CDR1 is SGHVS, CDR2 FQNEAQ, per germline. With 0 bases removed from V and 8 bases from J, the gap between germline ends came to 13 bases. The CDR3 here is CASSLAGQAREKLFF. The DNA of the CDR3 is TGTGCCAGCAGCTTAGCGGGGCAGGCCAGGGAAAAACTGTTTTTT.

On this clone: Because the CDR3's place on the DNA is in doubt, the DNA is left out and the CDR3 is given as listed by TCRdb. The CDR3 loop reads CAWGTGTLGSVTFF. V usage is TRBV30 and J usage is TRBJ1-1; the table's TRBD1 call for D was not verified on the DNA. The CDR3 is 14 residues long, counting both termini. CDR1 is GTSNPN and CDR2 is SVGIG in the germline V gene (reference sequence).

The rearrangement links TRBV4-2 to TRBJ2-7; 8 bases are a match to TRBD2. CDR1 is LGHNA, CDR2 YNFKEQ, per germline. There are 15 residues in the CDR3. J lost 2 bases, V lost 3 bases, and 6 bases had no gene match. The CDR3: CASSHPLADPYEQYF. The CDR3 DNA follows: TGTGCCAGCAGCCACCCACTAGCGGACCCCTACGAGCAGTACTTC.

This clone was seen just once. DNA for the CDR3: TGTGCCAGCAGCGATCTGAAGGACAGAAACACTGAAGCTTTCTTT. Its translation is CASSDLKDRNTEAFF. This chain uses TRBV13 with TRBJ1-1, with TRBD1 as a possible D gene (6 bases). Trimming left V 5 bases short and J 2 bases short, with 15 bases between. There are 15 residues in the CDR3. CDR1 is PRHDT and CDR2 is FYEKMQ in the germline V gene (reference sequence). The whole variable domain, remainder taken from reference TRBV13 and TRBJ1-1, is AAGVIQSPRHLIKEKRETATLKCYPIPRHDTVYWYQQGPGQDPQFLISFYEKMQSDKGSIPDRFSAQQFSDYHSELNMSSLELGDSALYFCASSDLKDRNTEAFFGQGTRLTVV.

The chain combines TRBV5-4 with TRBJ2-2; 8 bases fit TRBD2. Germline values: CDR1 SGHNT, CDR2 YYREEE (reference sequence). The CDR3 contains 17 residues. The junction had 9 bases not matched to a gene; V was cut back by 0 bases and J by 5 bases. CDR3 protein: CASSLGSGNGGTGELFF. Written as DNA, the CDR3 is TGTGCCAGCAGCTTGGGTAGCGGGAATGGTGGGACCGGGGAGCTGTTTTTT.

This sequence joins TRBV19 and TRBJ1-1; the match to TRBD1 covers 7 bases. Germline CDR1 LNHDA, CDR2 SQIVND (reference sequence). This CDR3 region has 17 residues. V gave up 7 bases and J gave up 1 base; unmatched junction bases: 15. The CDR3 protein is CASISGSGRTGNTEAFF. For the CDR3, the DNA is TGTGCCAGTATCTCAGGCTCGGGGAGGACAGGGAACACTGAAGCTTTCTTT.

The V gene is TRBV7-2, the J gene TRBJ2-7; 12 positions match TRBD2. The germline V gene has CDR1 SGHTA and CDR2 FQGNSA. CDR3 size: 16 residues. V lost 2 bases to trimming and J lost 3 bases; unmatched junction nucleotides: 5. This CDR3 is CASSLQSTSGSYEQYF. CDR3 in DNA: TGTGCCAGCAGCTTACAATCGACTAGCGGGAGCTACGAGCAGTACTTC.

The chain employs TRBV6-6 and TRBJ2-7; 9 nucleotides align to TRBD1. The germline V gene encodes CDR1 MNHNY and CDR2 SVGAGI (reference sequence). The CDR3 consists of 15 residues. V trimming: 4 bases; J trimming: 2 bases; junction bases outside the gene matches: 6. CDR3 DNA: TGTGCCAGCAGTTCCGGGACAGGGAAGCCCTACGAGCAGTACTTC. Its translation is CASSSGTGKPYEQYF.

This clone was found a few times. The chain uses TRBV5-8 and TRBJ2-7; D possibly corresponds to TRBD1 (5 bases). The CDR3 contains 13 residues. The V end was cut by 4 bases, the J end by 1 base, with 9 bases between. Germline values: CDR1 SGHTS, CDR2 YDEGEE. CDR3 region: CASSMDTSYEQYF. The CDR3 DNA is TGTGCCAGCAGCATGGACACATCCTACGAGCAGTACTTC.

The rearrangement uses TRBV11-2 and TRBJ2-2; TRBD2 matches 12 bases. This CDR3 has 18 amino acids. V was clipped by 5 bases and J by 5 bases; unmatched bases: 12. Germline V gives CDR1 SGHAT, CDR2 FQNNGV. CDR3 loop: CASSPGTSGLYGTGELFF. CDR3 nucleotides: TGTGCCAGCAGCCCCGGGACTAGCGGGCTCTACGGGACCGGGGAGCTGTTTTTT.

This clone was found once. This rearrangement joins TRBV4-1 to TRBJ2-5; 13 bases are shared with TRBD2. The CDR3 consists of 16 residues. V was pared by 0 bases and J by 4 bases, with 2 bases of the junction left unmatched. Germline CDR1 reads MGHRA; CDR2 reads YSYEKL. This CDR3 is CASSQERTSGRETQYF. CDR3 coding DNA: TGCGCCAGCAGCCAAGAACGGACTAGCGGGAGAGAGACCCAGTACTTC.

The chain recombines TRBV6-5 with TRBJ2-7; D ambiguous. The CDR3 contains 12 residues. Germline V gives CDR1 MNHEY, CDR2 SVGAGI. V was pared by 5 bases and J by 2 bases, with 7 bases between. The chain's CDR3 is CASSPRTYEQYF. The CDR3 nucleotides are TGTGCCAGCAGTCCCAGAACCTACGAGCAGTACTTC.

The V call is TRBV10-3, the J call TRBJ2-1, with TRBD2 matching 13 bases. This CDR3 comprises 17 residues. The ends lost 5 bases at V and 4 bases at J; junction bases unmatched: 8. The V gene's germline CDR1 is ENHRY and CDR2 SYGVKD. The CDR3 sequence is CAISRGLAGDVYNEQFF. The CDR3 DNA follows: TGTGCCATCAGTCGAGGACTAGCGGGAGATGTGTACAATGAGCAGTTCTTC.

The chain employs TRBV5-1 and TRBJ1-5; D remains ambiguous. V lost 0 bases, J lost 4 bases, and 5 bases lay in between. This CDR3 is built from 13 residues. In germline, CDR1 is SGHRS, CDR2 YFSETQ. Here the CDR3 reads CASSLEPNQPQHF. In DNA, the CDR3 is TGCGCCAGCAGCTTGGAGCCTAATCAGCCCCAGCATTTT. Full variable domain (remainder filled in from reference TRBV5-1 and TRBJ1-5): KAGVTQTPRYLIKTRGQQVTLSCSPISGHRSVSWYQQTPGQGLQFLFEYFSETQRNKGNFPGRFSGRQFSNSRSEMNVSTLELGDSALYLCASSLEPNQPQHFGDGTRLSIL.

The chain uses TRBV27 and TRBJ2-1; D is possibly TRBD2 (6 bases). V shed 4 bases and J shed 6 bases, with 16 bases lying between them. CDR1 is MNHEY, CDR2 SMNVEV, per germline (reference sequence). The CDR3 has 15 residues. In nucleotides, the CDR3 is TGTGCCAGCAGTTCCACCTGGTTGCGGGGCAATGAGCAGTTCTTC. This encodes CASSSTWLRGNEQFF.

The rearrangement uses TRBV6-5 and TRBJ1-4; D gene unclear. CDR1 MNHEY and CDR2 SVGAGI come from the germline V gene. CDR3 length: 15 residues. The V gene lost 5 bases and the J gene lost 0 bases, with 10 bases spanning the gap. CDR3 sequence reads: CASSITGATNEKLFF. The CDR3 DNA follows: TGTGCCAGCAGTATAACGGGAGCAACTAATGAAAAACTGTTTTTT.

The V gene is TRBV30, the J gene TRBJ1-2, with 10 nucleotides matching TRBD1. Germline V CDR1 and CDR2: GTSNPN, SVGIG (reference sequence). This CDR3 spans 14 amino acids. The J segment lost 7 bases and the V segment lost 2 bases, leaving 7 bases of the junction unmatched. The DNA of the CDR3 is TGTGCCTGGAGTAGGGACAGGGGAGTTGGTGGCTACACCTTC. Amino acids: CAWSRDRGVGGYTF.

This clone was seen just once. The identical CDR3 is also encoded by other nucleotide sequences in the sample. The J gene is TRBJ2-7, the V gene TRBV27, with TRBD1 identical over 8 bases. V shed 6 bases and J 1 base; nucleotides not matched to a gene: 2. The V gene's germline CDR1 is MNHEY and CDR2 SMNVEV (reference sequence). CDR3 length: 13 amino acids. CDR3 in amino acids: CASRRQGSYEQYF. CDR3 coding DNA: TGTGCCAGCAGAAGACAGGGGTCCTACGAGCAGTACTTC.

This clone was seen a single time. This chain uses TRBV28 with TRBJ2-7, with TRBD1 matching over 7 bases. Germline loops: CDR1 MDHEN, CDR2 SYDVKM. This CDR3 is built from 15 residues. The V segment lost 5 bases and the J segment 2 bases; nucleotides outside the gene matches: 9. The CDR3 here is CASSGLTGVAYEQYF. For the CDR3, the DNA is TGTGCCAGCAGTGGATTAACAGGGGTGGCCTACGAGCAGTACTTC.

The chain uses TRBV12-3 or TRBV12-4 and TRBJ2-7; perhaps TRBD2 as D (6 bases). Trimming removed 2 bases from V and 3 bases from J, with 8 bases in between. The CDR3 runs 13 residues. The CDR3 region is CASSLRRGYEQYF. The CDR3 DNA sequence: TGTGCCAGCAGTTTAAGGAGGGGCTACGAGCAGTACTTC.

V gene TRBV7-9 combines with J gene TRBJ2-3, with D perhaps TRBD1 (5 bases). Germline CDR1 SEHNR, CDR2 FQNEAQ (reference sequence). V shed 1 base and J shed 5 bases, with 10 bases lying between them. This CDR3 has 14 amino acids. The CDR3 region is CASSLVQGLDTQYF. The CDR3 DNA reads TGTGCCAGCAGCTTAGTCCAGGGCCTAGATACGCAGTATTTT.

This clone was observed a single time. The V and J genes are TRBV5-5 and TRBJ1-2; D call uncertain. The CDR3 runs 11 residues. Deletions cut 3 bases from V and 3 bases from J, with 3 bases between. Germline loops: CDR1 SGHKS, CDR2 YYEKEE (reference sequence). The CDR3 here is CASSSDYGYTF. In DNA, the CDR3 is TGTGCCAGCAGCTCCGACTATGGCTACACCTTC.